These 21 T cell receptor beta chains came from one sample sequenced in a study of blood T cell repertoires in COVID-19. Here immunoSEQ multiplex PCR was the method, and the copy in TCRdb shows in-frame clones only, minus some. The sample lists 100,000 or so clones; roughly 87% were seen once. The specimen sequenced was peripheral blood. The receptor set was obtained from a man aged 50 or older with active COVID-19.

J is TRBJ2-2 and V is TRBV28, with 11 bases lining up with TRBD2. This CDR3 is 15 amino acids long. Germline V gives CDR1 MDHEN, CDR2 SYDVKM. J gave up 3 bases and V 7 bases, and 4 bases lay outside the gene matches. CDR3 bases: TGTGCCAGCACCCCTAGCGGGGGGTACACCGGGGAGCTGTTTTTT. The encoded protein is CASTPSGGYTGELFF.

The CDR3 is CASSSPLPGSPLHF. The CDR3 coding sequence is TGTGCCAGCAGTTCTCCCCTGCCAGGTTCACCCCTCCACTTT. The chain links TRBV7-2 to TRBJ1-6; D not certain. Germline CDR1 and CDR2: SGHTA and FQGNSA. Trimming stripped 6 bases from V and 9 bases from J, with 15 bases between. The CDR3 spans 14 residues.

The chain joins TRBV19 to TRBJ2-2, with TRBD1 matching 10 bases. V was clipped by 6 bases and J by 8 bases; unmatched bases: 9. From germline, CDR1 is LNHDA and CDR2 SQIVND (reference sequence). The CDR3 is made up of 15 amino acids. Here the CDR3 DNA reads TGTGCCAGTAGAGACAGGGGGCGCGGTGATGGGGAGCTGTTTTTT. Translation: CASRDRGRGDGELFF.

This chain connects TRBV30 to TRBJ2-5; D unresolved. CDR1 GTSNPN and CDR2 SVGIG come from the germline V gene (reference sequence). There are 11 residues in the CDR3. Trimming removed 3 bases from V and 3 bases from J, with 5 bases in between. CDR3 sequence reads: CAWRPEETQYF. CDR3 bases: TGTGCCTGGAGGCCGGAAGAGACCCAGTACTTC.

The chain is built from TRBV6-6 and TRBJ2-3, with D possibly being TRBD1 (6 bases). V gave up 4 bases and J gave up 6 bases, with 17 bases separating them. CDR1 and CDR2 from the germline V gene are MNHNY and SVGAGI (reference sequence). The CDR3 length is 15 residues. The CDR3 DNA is TGTGCCAGCAGTTTCCCGGGACAAGGAGTGGATACGCAGTATTTT. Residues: CASSFPGQGVDTQYF.

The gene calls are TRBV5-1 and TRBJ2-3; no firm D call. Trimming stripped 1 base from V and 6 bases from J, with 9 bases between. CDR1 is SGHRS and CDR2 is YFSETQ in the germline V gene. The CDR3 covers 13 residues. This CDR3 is CASSLNARDTQYF. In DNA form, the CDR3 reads TGCGCCAGCAGCTTGAACGCTAGGGATACGCAGTATTTT.

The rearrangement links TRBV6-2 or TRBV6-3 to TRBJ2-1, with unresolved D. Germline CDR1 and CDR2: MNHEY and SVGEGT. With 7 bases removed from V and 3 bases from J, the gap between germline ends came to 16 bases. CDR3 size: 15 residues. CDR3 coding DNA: TGTGCCAGCACCCCCGACCACAGTGTCTACAATGAGCAGTTCTTC. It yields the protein CASTPDHSVYNEQFF.

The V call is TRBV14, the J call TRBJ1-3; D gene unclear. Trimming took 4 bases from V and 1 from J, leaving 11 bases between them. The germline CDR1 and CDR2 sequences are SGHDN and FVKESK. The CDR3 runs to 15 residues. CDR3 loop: CASSPRSVSGNTIYF. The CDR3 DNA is TGTGCCAGCAGCCCACGCAGTGTTTCTGGAAACACCATATATTTT.

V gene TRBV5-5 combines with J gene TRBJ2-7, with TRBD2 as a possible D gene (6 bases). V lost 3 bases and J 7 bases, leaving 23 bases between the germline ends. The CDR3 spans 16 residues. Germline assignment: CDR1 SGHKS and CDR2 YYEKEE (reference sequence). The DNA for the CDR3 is TGTGCCAGCAGCTCGGGACCCCCGGGGACTCGTGGAGAGCAGTACTTC. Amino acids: CASSSGPPGTRGEQYF.

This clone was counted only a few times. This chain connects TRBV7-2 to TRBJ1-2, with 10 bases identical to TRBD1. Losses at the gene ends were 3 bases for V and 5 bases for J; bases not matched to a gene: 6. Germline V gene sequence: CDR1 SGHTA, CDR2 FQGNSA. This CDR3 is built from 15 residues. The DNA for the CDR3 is TGTGCCAGCAGCTTGGGGGGACAGGGGATATATGGCTACACCTTC. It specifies CASSLGGQGIYGYTF.

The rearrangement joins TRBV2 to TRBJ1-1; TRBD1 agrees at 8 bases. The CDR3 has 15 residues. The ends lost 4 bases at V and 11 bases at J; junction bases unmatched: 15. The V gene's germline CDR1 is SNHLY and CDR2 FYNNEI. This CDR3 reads CASSVQGASGARAFF. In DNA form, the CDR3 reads TGTGCCAGCAGTGTTCAGGGGGCCTCGGGGGCCCGGGCTTTCTTT.

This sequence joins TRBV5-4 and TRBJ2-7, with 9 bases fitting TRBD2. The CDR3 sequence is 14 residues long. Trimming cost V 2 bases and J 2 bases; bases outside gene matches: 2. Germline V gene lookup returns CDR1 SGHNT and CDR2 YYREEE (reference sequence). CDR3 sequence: CASSLAGGTYEQYF. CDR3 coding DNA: TGTGCCAGCAGCTTAGCGGGGGGAACCTACGAGCAGTACTTC.

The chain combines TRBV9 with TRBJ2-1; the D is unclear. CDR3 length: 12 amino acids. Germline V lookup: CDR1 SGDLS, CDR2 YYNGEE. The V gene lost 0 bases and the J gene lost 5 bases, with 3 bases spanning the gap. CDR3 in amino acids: CASSVADNEQFF. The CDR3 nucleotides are TGTGCCAGCAGCGTAGCTGACAATGAGCAGTTCTTC.

CDR3 in amino acids: CASSVAGPSYEQYF. Written as DNA, the CDR3 is TGTGCCAGCAGCGTAGCGGGACCATCCTACGAGCAGTACTTC. The rearrangement uses TRBV6-5 and TRBJ2-7, with TRBD2 matching 8 bases. This CDR3 has 14 residues. The J segment lost 1 base and the V segment lost 6 bases, leaving 5 bases of the junction unmatched. The germline gives CDR1 MNHEY, CDR2 SVGAGI.

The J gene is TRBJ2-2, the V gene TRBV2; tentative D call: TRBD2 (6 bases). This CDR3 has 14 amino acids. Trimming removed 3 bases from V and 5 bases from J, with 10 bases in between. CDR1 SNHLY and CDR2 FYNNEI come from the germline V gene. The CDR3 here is CASSEGGWTGELFF. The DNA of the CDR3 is TGTGCCAGCAGTGAGGGGGGATGGACCGGGGAGCTGTTTTTT.

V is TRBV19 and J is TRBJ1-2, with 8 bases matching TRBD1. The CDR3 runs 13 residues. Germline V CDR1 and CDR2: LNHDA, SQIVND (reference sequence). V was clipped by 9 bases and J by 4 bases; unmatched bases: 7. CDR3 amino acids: CASHYGTGYGYTF. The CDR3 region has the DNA TGTGCCAGCCACTATGGGACAGGCTATGGCTACACCTTC.

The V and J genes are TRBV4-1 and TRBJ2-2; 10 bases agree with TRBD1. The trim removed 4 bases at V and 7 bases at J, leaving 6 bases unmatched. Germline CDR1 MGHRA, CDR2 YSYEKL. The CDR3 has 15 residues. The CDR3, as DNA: TGCGCCAGCAGCCCTCCGGGACAGGGGTTCGGGGAGCTGTTTTTT. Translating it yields CASSPPGQGFGELFF.

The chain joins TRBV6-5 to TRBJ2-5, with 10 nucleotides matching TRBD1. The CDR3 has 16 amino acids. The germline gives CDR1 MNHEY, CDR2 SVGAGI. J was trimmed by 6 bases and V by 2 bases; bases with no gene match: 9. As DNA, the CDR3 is TGTGCCAGCAGTTACGCGACAGGGGGCGGAAAAAAGACCCAGTACTTC. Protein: CASSYATGGGKKTQYF.

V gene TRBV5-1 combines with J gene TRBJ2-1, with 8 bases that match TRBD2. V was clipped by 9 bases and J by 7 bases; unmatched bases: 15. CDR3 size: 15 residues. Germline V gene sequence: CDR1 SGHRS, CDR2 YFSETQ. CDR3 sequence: CATTKAGAVGNEQFF. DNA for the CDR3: TGCGCCACCACTAAAGCGGGGGCCGTGGGGAATGAGCAGTTCTTC. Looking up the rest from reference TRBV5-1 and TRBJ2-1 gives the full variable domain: KAGVTQTPRYLIKTRGQQVTLSCSPISGHRSVSWYQQTPGQGLQFLFEYFSETQRNKGNFPGRFSGRQFSNSRSEMNVSTLELGDSALYLCATTKAGAVGNEQFFGPGTRLTVL.

The CDR3 loop reads CASSFRVSGVGTDTQYF. DNA for the CDR3: TGTGCCAGCAGCTTTCGGGTTAGCGGGGTAGGCACAGATACGCAGTATTTT. The V gene is TRBV5-6, the J gene TRBJ2-3; 8 bases fit TRBD2. Germline-derived CDR1 and CDR2 are SGHDT and YYEEEE. The CDR3 length is 17 residues. V shed 2 bases and J 1 base; nucleotides not matched to a gene: 9. The full variable domain, in which reference TRBV5-6 and TRBJ2-3 provide the parts outside the CDR3, is DAGVTQSPTHLIKTRGQQVTLRCSPKSGHDTVSWYQQALGQGPQFIFQYYEEEERQRGNFPDRFSGHQFPNYSSELNVNALLLGDSALYLCASSFRVSGVGTDTQYFGPGTRLTVL.

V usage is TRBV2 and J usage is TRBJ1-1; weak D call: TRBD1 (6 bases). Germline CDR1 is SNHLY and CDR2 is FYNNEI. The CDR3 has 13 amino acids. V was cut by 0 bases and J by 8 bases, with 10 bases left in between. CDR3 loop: CASSEARQGEAFF. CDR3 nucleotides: TGTGCCAGCAGTGAAGCGCGGCAGGGGGAAGCTTTCTTT.